The 17 T cell receptor beta chains presented below share a single source sample, sequenced in a study of neurological immune-mediated disorders. Using its own MiXCR run on the 5' RACE reads, TCRdb lists one record per CDR3 protein. The repertoire includes around 20,000 distinct CDR3 sequences, around 6% of them detected once, and roughly 40% sits in the top ten. The sequencing sample was made of CD8+ T cells from blood. The receptor source for this set is a man aged 18-30 years in good health.

This clonotype was picked up many times. V is TRBV29-1 and J is TRBJ1-1; weak D call: TRBD1 (6 bases). Germline V CDR1 and CDR2: SQVTM, ANQGSEA. This CDR3 has 11 residues. With 6 bases removed from V and 11 bases from J, the gap between germline ends came to 16 bases. The DNA for the CDR3 is TGCAGCGTCAAACAGGGCCGAGAGGCTTTCTTT. Protein product: CSVKQGREAFF.

This clonotype was found many times. The chain has TRBV7-3 and TRBJ2-5; the match to TRBD1 covers 9 bases. The CDR3 sequence is 14 residues long. Germline-derived CDR1 and CDR2 are SGHTA and FQGTGA. Trimming at V came to 4 bases and at J to 4 bases, leaving 4 bases not matched to a gene. The CDR3 DNA follows: TGTGCCAGCAGCTCCACAGGGGGCGGAGAGACCCAGTACTTC. Protein sequence: CASSSTGGGETQYF.

This clonotype has at least ten counts. The V and J genes are TRBV27 and TRBJ2-7; 8 bases fit TRBD1. The J segment lost 3 bases and the V segment lost 5 bases, leaving 3 bases of the junction unmatched. The CDR3 has 13 residues. CDR1 and CDR2 from the germline V gene are MNHEY and SMNVEV (reference sequence). The CDR3 protein is CASSPGQVYEQYF. CDR3 coding DNA: TGTGCCAGCAGTCCGGGACAGGTCTACGAGCAGTACTTC.

This clonotype turned up a few times. This chain uses TRBV9 with TRBJ2-1, with 10 bases lining up with TRBD2. Germline V gene lookup returns CDR1 SGDLS and CDR2 YYNGEE. V lost 4 bases and J lost 0; bases outside the gene matches: 10. The CDR3 covers 18 residues. This chain's CDR3 is CASSTRGSGGPSYNEQFF. The CDR3 DNA follows: TGTGCCAGCAGCACGAGGGGTAGCGGGGGGCCCTCCTACAATGAGCAGTTCTTC.

This clonotype was counted at least ten times. One end of the junction fails to match germline, which may point to a read error. This rearrangement joins TRBV7-7 to TRBJ2-2; 9 bases agree with TRBD2. This CDR3 is 16 amino acids long. Germline V gives CDR1 SSHAT, CDR2 FNYEAQ (reference sequence). CDR3 loop: CASSFSSGGLTGELFF. The CDR3 region has the DNA TGTGCTAGCAGCTTCTCCAGCGGGGGGCTCACCGGGGAGCTGTTTTTT.

Many counts were recorded for this clonotype. The chain recombines TRBV5-1 with TRBJ1-1; 8 nucleotides agree with TRBD1. V was clipped by 0 bases and J by 4 bases; unmatched bases: 2. CDR1 is SGHRS and CDR2 is YFSETQ in the germline V gene. The CDR3 totals 14 residues. The CDR3 nucleotides read TGCGCCAGCAGCTTGGGCAGGGGGCTCACTGAAGCTTTCTTT. It specifies CASSLGRGLTEAFF. Full variable domain (outside the CDR3, taken from reference TRBV5-1 and TRBJ1-1): KAGVTQTPRYLIKTRGQQVTLSCSPISGHRSVSWYQQTPGQGLQFLFEYFSETQRNKGNFPGRFSGRQFSNSRSEMNVSTLELGDSALYLCASSLGRGLTEAFFGQGTRLTVV.

Concerning this clonotype: It is unclear where the CDR3 begins or ends on the DNA, so no DNA is shown, and the CDR3 is as TCRdb lists it. This chain links TRBV7-2 with TRBJ2-2; TRBD2 was called by the table and not checked on the DNA. Per germline, CDR1 SGHTA and CDR2 FQGNSA. The CDR3 adds up to 24 amino acids, both ends counted. The CDR3 sequence is CASSFYICSAREPAGGPNTGELFF.

This clonotype was seen repeatedly, ten times or more. The chain has TRBV18 and TRBJ2-7; D remains ambiguous. Germline CDR1 KGHSH, CDR2 LQKENI. V was shortened by 0 bases and J by 4 bases, with 16 bases between the two germline ends. The CDR3 has 16 amino acids. CDR3 residues: CASSPPGGAGLYEQYF. The CDR3 coding sequence is TGTGCCAGCTCACCACCGGGTGGAGCTGGGTTATACGAGCAGTACTTC.

Ten or more counts support this clonotype. J is TRBJ2-7 and V is TRBV20-1; weak D call: TRBD2 (6 bases). The CDR3 loop spans 13 amino acids. Trimming took 5 bases from V and 4 from J, leaving 15 bases between them. CDR1 DFQATT and CDR2 SNEGSKA come from the germline V gene (reference sequence). For the CDR3, the DNA is TGCAGTGCTGGGACTTCCCTAGTATACGAGCAGTACTTC. Translation gives CSAGTSLVYEQYF.

In this sample, this clonotype turned up many times. This chain uses TRBV19 with TRBJ1-1; D is ambiguous. Trimming cost V 9 bases and J 7 bases, with 18 bases left between them. The CDR3 has 13 amino acids. The germline V gene encodes CDR1 LNHDA and CDR2 SQIVND (reference sequence). The CDR3 here is CASAAGSSIEAFF. The CDR3 DNA reads as TGTGCCAGCGCTGCGGGGTCGAGCATTGAAGCTTTCTTT.

This clonotype was detected ten times or more. The rearrangement links TRBV20-1 to TRBJ2-7; D is perhaps TRBD1 (6 bases). The CDR3 has 14 residues. The germline V gene encodes CDR1 DFQATT and CDR2 SNEGSKA (reference sequence). With 3 bases removed from V and 1 base from J, the gap between germline ends came to 13 bases. For the CDR3, the DNA is TGCAGTGCTAGTGGGACAACGATGTCCTACGAGCAGTACTTC. This gives the protein CSASGTTMSYEQYF.

This clonotype was found many times. The CDR3: CASSYFRGLDTEAFF. CDR3 DNA: TGTGCCAGCAGTTACTTTCGGGGATTGGACACTGAAGCTTTCTTT. The chain employs TRBV6-2 or TRBV6-3 and TRBJ1-1; D gene ambiguous. Germline loops: CDR1 MNHEY, CDR2 SVGEGT. The V end lost 1 base, the J end lost 3 bases, and 12 bases lay between the germline ends. This CDR3 comprises 15 residues.

The table lists this clonotype with many counts. The rearrangement joins TRBV20-1 to TRBJ2-3; 7 nucleotides line up with TRBD2. The germline V gene has CDR1 DFQATT and CDR2 SNEGSKA (reference sequence). J lost 2 bases, V lost 0 bases, and 8 bases had no gene match. The CDR3 consists of 16 residues. CDR3 amino acids: CSARDTTAGITDTQYF. In DNA form, the CDR3 reads TGCAGTGCTAGAGATACGACAGCGGGAATCACAGATACGCAGTATTTT.

The genes are TRBV6-4 and TRBJ2-2; 7 bases line up with TRBD1. This CDR3 is 16 amino acids long. The trim removed 0 bases at V and 4 bases at J, leaving 5 bases unmatched. Germline assignment: CDR1 MRHNA and CDR2 SNTAGT. The chain's CDR3 is CASSDSLQGPTGELFF. CDR3 DNA sequence: TGTGCCAGCAGTGACTCGTTACAGGGGCCCACCGGGGAGCTGTTTTTT.

At least ten counts were recorded for this clonotype. The CDR3 coding sequence is TGCAGTGCTTATGACAGGGGCCTGCCCTACAATGAGCAGTTCTTC. Its protein is CSAYDRGLPYNEQFF. The chain uses TRBV20-1 and TRBJ2-1; TRBD1 matches 8 bases. The CDR3 has 15 amino acids. CDR1 and CDR2 (germline): DFQATT, SNEGSKA (reference sequence). V dropped 5 bases and J dropped 2; count of bases not matched to a gene: 8.

This clonotype was counted at least ten times. This chain joins TRBV20-1 and TRBJ2-3, with 10 bases that match TRBD2. The germline V gene has CDR1 DFQATT and CDR2 SNEGSKA (reference sequence). The V and J ends lost 0 bases and 2 bases, in that order; junction bases with no gene match: 11. The CDR3 extends over 18 amino acids. The CDR3 coding sequence is TGCAGTGCTAGAGATCTGCCGTCTAGCGGGGGCGTCACAGATACGCAGTATTTT. Translating gives CSARDLPSSGGVTDTQYF.

This clonotype appeared a few times. This rearrangement joins TRBV4-2 to TRBJ2-3, with D unclear. The CDR3 covers 15 residues. V shed 3 bases and J shed 4 bases, with 14 bases lying between them. Germline V lookup: CDR1 LGHNA, CDR2 YNFKEQ. CDR3 DNA sequence: TGTGCCAGCAGCCAGGCGGATTTACCGCCAGATACGCAGTATTTT. Its translation: CASSQADLPPDTQYF.